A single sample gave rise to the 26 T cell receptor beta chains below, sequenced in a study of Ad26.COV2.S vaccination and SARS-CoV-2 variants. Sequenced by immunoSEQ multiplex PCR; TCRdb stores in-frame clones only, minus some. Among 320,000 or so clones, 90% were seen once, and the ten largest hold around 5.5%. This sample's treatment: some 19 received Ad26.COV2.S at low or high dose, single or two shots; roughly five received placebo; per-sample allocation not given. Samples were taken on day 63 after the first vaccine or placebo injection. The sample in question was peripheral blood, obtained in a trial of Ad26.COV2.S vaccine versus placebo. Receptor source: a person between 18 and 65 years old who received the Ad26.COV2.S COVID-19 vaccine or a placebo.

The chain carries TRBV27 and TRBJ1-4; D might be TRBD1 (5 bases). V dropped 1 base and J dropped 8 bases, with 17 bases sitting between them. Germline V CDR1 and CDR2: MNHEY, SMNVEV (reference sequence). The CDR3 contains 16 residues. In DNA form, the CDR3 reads TGTGCCAGCAGTTTATGGGGCGGGGGTCCCCGGGAAAAACTGTTTTTT. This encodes CASSLWGGGPREKLFF.

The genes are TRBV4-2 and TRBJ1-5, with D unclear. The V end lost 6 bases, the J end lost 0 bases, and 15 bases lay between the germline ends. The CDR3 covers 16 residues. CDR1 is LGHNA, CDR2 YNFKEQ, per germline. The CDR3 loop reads CASRHWAGDSNQPQHF. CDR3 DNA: TGTGCCAGCAGGCACTGGGCCGGGGATAGCAATCAGCCCCAGCATTTT.

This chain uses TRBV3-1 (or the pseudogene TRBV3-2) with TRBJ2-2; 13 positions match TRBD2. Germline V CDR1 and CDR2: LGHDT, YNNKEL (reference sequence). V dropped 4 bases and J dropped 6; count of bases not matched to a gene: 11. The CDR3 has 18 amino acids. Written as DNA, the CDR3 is TGTGCCAGCAGCCTGAATAGACTAGCGGGGGGACTAGCCGGGGAGCTGTTTTTT. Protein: CASSLNRLAGGLAGELFF.

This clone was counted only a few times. CDR3 sequence: CASSLASGAKETQYF. CDR3 coding DNA: TGTGCCAGCAGCTTGGCCTCAGGGGCAAAAGAGACCCAGTACTTC. The chain recombines TRBV5-4 with TRBJ2-5, with D perhaps matching TRBD1 (6 bases). Germline V CDR1 and CDR2: SGHNT, YYREEE (reference sequence). The V end lost 0 bases, the J end lost 3 bases, and 12 bases lay between the germline ends. The CDR3 is 15 amino acids. Filled out from reference TRBV5-4 and TRBJ2-5, the complete variable domain reads ETGVTQSPTHLIKTRGQQVTLRCSSQSGHNTVSWYQQALGQGPQFIFQYYREEENGRGNFPPRFSGLQFPNYSSELNVNALELDDSALYLCASSLASGAKETQYFGPGTRLLVL.

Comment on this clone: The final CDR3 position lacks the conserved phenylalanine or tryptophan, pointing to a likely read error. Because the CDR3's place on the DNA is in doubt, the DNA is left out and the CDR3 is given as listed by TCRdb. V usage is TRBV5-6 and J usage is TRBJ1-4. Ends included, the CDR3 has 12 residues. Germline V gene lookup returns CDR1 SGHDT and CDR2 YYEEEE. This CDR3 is CASSLGSGVMRL.

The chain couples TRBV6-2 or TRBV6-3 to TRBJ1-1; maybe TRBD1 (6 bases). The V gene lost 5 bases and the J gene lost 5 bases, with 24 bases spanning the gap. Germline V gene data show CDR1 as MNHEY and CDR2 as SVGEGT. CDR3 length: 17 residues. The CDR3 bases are TGTGCCAGCAGTAGCCCGTTGGTTGGGGGGCGTAGGACTGAAGCTTTCTTT. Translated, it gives CASSSPLVGGRRTEAFF.

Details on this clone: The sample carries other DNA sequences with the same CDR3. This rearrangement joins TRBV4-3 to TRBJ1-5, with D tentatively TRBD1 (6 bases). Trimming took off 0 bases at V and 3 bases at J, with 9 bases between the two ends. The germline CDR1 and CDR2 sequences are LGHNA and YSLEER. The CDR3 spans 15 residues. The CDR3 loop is CASSQDRGDNQPQHF. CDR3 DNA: TGCGCCAGCAGCCAAGATAGGGGGGACAATCAGCCCCAGCATTTT.

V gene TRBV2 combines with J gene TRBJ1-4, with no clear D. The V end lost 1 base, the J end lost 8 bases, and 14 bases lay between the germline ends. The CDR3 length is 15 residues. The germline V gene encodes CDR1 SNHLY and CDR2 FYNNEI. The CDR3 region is CASSEGVNPSEKLFF. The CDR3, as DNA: TGTGCCAGCAGTGAAGGGGTCAACCCCTCGGAAAAACTGTTTTTT.

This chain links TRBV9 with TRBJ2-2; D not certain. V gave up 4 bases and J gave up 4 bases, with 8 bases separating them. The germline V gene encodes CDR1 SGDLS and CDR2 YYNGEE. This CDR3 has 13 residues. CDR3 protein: CASSRAGTGELFF. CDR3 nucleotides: TGTGCCAGCAGCCGTGCCGGCACCGGGGAGCTGTTTTTT.

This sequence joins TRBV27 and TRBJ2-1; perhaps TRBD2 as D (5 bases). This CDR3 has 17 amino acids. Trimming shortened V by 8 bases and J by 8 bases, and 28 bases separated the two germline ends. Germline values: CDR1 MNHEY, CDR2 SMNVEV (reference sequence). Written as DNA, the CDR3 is TGTGCCAGCGGTCTCTATAACTTGGCTAGCTTTGGCGATGAGCAGTTCTTC. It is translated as CASGLYNLASFGDEQFF.

The CDR3 DNA reads as TGTGCCAGCAGCTTACTGGGGGCGGGAGGCTACACCTTC. It encodes CASSLLGAGGYTF. The genes are TRBV7-8 and TRBJ1-2, with a possible D match to TRBD1 (6 bases). Looked up from germline, CDR1 is SGHVS and CDR2 is FQNEAQ. V shed 2 bases and J shed 8 bases, with 12 bases lying between them. The CDR3 contains 13 residues.

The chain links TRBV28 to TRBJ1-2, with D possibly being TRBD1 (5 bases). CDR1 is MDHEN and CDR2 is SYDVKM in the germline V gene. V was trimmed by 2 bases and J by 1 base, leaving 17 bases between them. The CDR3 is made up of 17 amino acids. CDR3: CASSLLPDDRYNYGYTF. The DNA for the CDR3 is TGTGCCAGCAGTTTACTCCCTGATGACAGATATAACTATGGCTACACCTTC.

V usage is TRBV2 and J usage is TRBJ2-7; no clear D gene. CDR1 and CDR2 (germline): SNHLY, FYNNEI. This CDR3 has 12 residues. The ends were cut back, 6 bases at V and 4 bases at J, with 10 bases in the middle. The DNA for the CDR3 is TGTGCCAGCAGGATGACACTGTACGAGCAGTACTTC. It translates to CASRMTLYEQYF.

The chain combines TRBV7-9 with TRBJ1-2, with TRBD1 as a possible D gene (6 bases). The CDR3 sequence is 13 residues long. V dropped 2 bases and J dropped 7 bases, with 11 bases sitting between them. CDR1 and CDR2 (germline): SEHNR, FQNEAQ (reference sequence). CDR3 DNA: TGTGCCAGCAGCTTATCAGGGGTTAGTGGCTACACCTTC. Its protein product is CASSLSGVSGYTF.

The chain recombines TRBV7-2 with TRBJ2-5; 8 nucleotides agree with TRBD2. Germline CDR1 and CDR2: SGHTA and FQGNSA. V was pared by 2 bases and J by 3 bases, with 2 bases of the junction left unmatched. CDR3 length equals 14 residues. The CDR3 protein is CASSLSGGKETQYF. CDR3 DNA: TGTGCCAGCAGCTTATCGGGGGGGAAAGAGACCCAGTACTTC.

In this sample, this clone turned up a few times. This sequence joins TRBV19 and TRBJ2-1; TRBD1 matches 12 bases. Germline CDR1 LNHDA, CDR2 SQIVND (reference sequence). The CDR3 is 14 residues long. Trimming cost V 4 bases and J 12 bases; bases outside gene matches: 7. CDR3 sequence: CASSTPGQGARQFF. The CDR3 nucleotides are TGTGCCAGTAGTACTCCGGGACAGGGGGCTAGGCAGTTCTTC.

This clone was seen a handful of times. The CDR3 loop is CASSQEGGKGKTYF. The CDR3 DNA is TGTGCCAGCAGCCAAGAAGGGGGGAAGGGGAAGACATACTTC. V and J are TRBV3-1 (or the pseudogene TRBV3-2) and TRBJ2-4; either TRBD1 or TRBD2 may supply D (6 bases each). CDR3 size: 14 residues. Germline V gives CDR1 LGHDT, CDR2 YNNKEL (reference sequence). Trimming shortened V by 0 bases and J by 16 bases, and 19 bases separated the two germline ends.

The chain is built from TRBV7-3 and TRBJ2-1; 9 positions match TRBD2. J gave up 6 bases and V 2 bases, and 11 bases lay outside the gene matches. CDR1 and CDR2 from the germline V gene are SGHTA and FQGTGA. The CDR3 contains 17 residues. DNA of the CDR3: TGTGCCAGCAGCTTAGGGGTGACTAGCGGCGGATTCAATGAGCAGTTCTTC. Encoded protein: CASSLGVTSGGFNEQFF.

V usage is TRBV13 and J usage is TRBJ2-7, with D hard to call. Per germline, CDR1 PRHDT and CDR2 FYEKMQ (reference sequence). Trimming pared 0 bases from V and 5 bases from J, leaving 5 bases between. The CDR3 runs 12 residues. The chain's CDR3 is CASSLGVHEQYF. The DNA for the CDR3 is TGTGCCAGCAGCTTAGGGGTCCACGAGCAGTACTTC.

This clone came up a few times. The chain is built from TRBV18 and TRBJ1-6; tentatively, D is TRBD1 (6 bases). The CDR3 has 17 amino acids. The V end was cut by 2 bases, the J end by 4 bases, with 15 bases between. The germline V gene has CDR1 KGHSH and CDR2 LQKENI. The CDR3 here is CASSPFGQLLYNSPLHF. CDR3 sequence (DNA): TGTGCCAGCTCACCATTCGGACAGTTACTTTATAATTCACCCCTCCACTTT.

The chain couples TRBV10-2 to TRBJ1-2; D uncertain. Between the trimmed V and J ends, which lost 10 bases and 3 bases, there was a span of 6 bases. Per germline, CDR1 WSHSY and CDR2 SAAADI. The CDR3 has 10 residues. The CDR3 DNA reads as TGCGCCAAATACCACTATGGCTACACCTTC. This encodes CAKYHYGYTF.

CDR3 residues: CASSDYSTDTQYF. In DNA, the CDR3 is TGTGCCAGCAGCGACTATAGCACAGATACGCAGTATTTT. The chain joins TRBV6-5 to TRBJ2-3, with D perhaps matching TRBD2 (5 bases). V dropped 6 bases and J dropped 0 bases, with 7 bases sitting between them. The CDR3 spans 13 residues. CDR1 MNHEY and CDR2 SVGAGI come from the germline V gene.

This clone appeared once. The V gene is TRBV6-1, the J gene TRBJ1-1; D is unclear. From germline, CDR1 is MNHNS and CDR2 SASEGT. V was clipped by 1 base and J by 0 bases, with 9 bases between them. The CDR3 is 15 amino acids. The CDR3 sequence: CASSEEMALNTEAFF. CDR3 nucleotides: TGTGCCAGCAGTGAAGAGATGGCCTTGAACACTGAAGCTTTCTTT.

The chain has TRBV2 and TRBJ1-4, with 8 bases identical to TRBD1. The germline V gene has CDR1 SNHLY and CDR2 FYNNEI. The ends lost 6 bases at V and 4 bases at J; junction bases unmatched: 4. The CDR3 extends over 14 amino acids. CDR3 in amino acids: CASRLTGDNEKLFF. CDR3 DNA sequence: TGTGCCAGCAGGCTGACAGGGGATAATGAAAAACTGTTTTTT.

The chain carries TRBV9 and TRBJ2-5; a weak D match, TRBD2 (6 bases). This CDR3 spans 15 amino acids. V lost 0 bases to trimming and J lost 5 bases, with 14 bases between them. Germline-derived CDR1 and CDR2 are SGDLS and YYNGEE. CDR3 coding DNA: TGTGCCAGCAGCGTAGGAGCGGGTCCAGGGGAGACCCAGTACTTC. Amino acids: CASSVGAGPGETQYF.

The CDR3 region is CASSFESSYEQYF. The CDR3, as DNA: TGTGCCAGCAGTTTTGAGTCCTCCTACGAGCAGTACTTC. The rearrangement joins TRBV12-3 or TRBV12-4 to TRBJ2-7, with unresolved D. Trimming cost V 3 bases and J 0 bases, with 6 bases left between them. The CDR3 is made up of 13 amino acids.